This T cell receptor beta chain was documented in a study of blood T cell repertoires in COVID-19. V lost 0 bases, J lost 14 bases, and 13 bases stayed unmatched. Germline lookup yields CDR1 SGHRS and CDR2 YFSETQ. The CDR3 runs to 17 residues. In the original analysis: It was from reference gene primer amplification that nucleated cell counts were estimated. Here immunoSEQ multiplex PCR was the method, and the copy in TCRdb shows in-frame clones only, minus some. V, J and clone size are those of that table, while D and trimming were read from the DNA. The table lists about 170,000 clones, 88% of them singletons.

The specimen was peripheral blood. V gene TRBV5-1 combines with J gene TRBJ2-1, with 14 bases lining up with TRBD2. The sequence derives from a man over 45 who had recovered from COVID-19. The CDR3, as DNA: TGCGCCAGCAGCTTGGGGGGGACTAGCGGGAGAATCGGGATGGAGTTCTTC. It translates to CASSLGGTSGRIGMEFF.